The rows below give T cell receptor beta chains drawn from one sample of a study of CD8+ T cells in alopecia areata. Sequenced by immunoSEQ multiplex PCR; TCRdb stores in-frame clones only, minus some. Among about 270,000 clones listed, about 62% were seen once. The sequenced sample was CD4+ T cells sorted from blood, obtained around week 54, from a patient treated with tofacitinib. These receptors all stem from a human donor with alopecia areata. CDR3s include the opening cysteine and the closing phenylalanine or tryptophan. D genes are given only for firm matches. The size field is filled for only some rows; it gives once, few, many or a size class.

j_call | d_call | cdr3_length | v_call | clone_size | cdr3_aa | cdr3_nt
TRBJ1-1 | - | 15 | TRBV6-5 | few | CASNPVGGVNTEAFF | TGTGCCAGCAATCCAGTGGGAGGTGTGAACACTGAAGCTTTCTTT
TRBJ2-3 | TRBD2 | 13 | TRBV5-1 | - | CASSPGEGDTQYF | TGCGCCAGCAGCCCGGGGGAGGGAGATACGCAGTATTTT
TRBJ1-2 | - | 15 | TRBV5-1 | - | CASSSGRIFNYGYTF | TGCGCCAGCAGCTCCGGACGGATTTTTAACTATGGCTACACCTTC
TRBJ2-7 | TRBD1 | 14 | TRBV30 | once | CAWSAGQGHNEQYF | TGTGCCTGGAGCGCTGGACAGGGGCACAACGAGCAGTACTTC
TRBJ2-3 | TRBD2 | 16 | TRBV5-4 | - | CASSLGTSDSTDTQYF | TGTGCCAGCAGCTTGGGCACTAGCGACAGCACAGATACGCAGTATTTT
TRBJ2-4 | - | 17 | TRBV4-1 | - | CASSQEGPGWAQNIQYF | TGCGCCAGCAGCCAAGAGGGGCCAGGGTGGGCCCAAAACATTCAGTACTTC
TRBJ1-1 | TRBD1 | 13 | TRBV29-1 | - | CSVRQGVNTEAFF | TGCAGCGTCAGACAGGGGGTGAACACTGAAGCTTTCTTT
TRBJ1-6 | - | 13 | TRBV29-1 | - | CSVGQDYNSPLHF | TGCAGCGTTGGTCAAGACTATAATTCACCCCTCCACTTT
TRBJ2-7 | TRBD1 | 15 | TRBV6-5 | few | CASSSRDRGALDKYF | TGTGCCAGCAGTTCTCGGGACAGGGGGGCCTTGGATAAGTACTTC
TRBJ2-1 | TRBD2 | 13 | TRBV30 | - | CARMALAGPEQFF | TGTGCGCGGATGGCTTTAGCGGGCCCTGAGCAGTTCTTC
TRBJ2-1 | - | 11 | TRBV29-1 | many | CSAILVLEQFF | TGCAGCGCTATACTAGTTCTTGAGCAGTTCTTC
TRBJ1-3 | - | 15 | TRBV6-5 | - | CASSMDISSGNTIYF | TGTGCCAGCAGTATGGACATATCCTCTGGAAACACCATATATTTT
TRBJ1-6 | TRBD1 | 15 | TRBV5-1 | - | CASSRRGTGDSPLHF | TGCGCCAGCAGCCGAAGAGGGACAGGTGATTCACCCCTCCACTTT
TRBJ1-2 | TRBD1 | 14 | TRBV30 | few | CAWSGGTGNYGYTF | TGTGCCTGGAGCGGCGGGACAGGGAACTATGGCTACACCTTC
TRBJ2-7 | - | 15 | TRBV5-8 | few | CASSLLGPNPYEQYF | TGTGCCAGCAGCTTGCTCGGCCCTAATCCCTACGAGCAGTACTTC
TRBJ1-1 | TRBD1 | 15 | TRBV9 | once | CASSVGQGGPTEAFF | TGTGCCAGCAGCGTTGGACAGGGCGGCCCCACTGAAGCTTTCTTT
TRBJ2-6 | TRBD2 | 18 | TRBV4-3 | - | CASSSRTSGGAGANVLTF | TGCGCCAGCAGCTCCCGGACTAGCGGGGGTGCTGGGGCCAACGTCCTGACTTTC
TRBJ1-2 | - | 13 | TRBV13 | few | CASSLLGDYGYTF | TGTGCCAGCAGCTTACTAGGGGACTATGGCTACACCTTC
TRBJ2-5 | TRBD2 | 15 | TRBV5-1 | - | CASSLPGGPEETQYF | TGCGCCAGCAGCTTGCCGGGGGGGCCAGAAGAGACCCAGTACTTC
TRBJ2-1 | - | 11 | TRBV20-1 | - | CSSERGDEQFF | TGCAGCTCAGAAAGGGGCGATGAGCAGTTCTTC
TRBJ2-7 | TRBD1 | 13 | TRBV7-8 | - | CASARQGTYEQYF | TGTGCCAGCGCACGACAGGGAACCTACGAGCAGTACTTC
TRBJ1-1 | - | 13 | TRBV10-2 | - | CASNGQRGTEAFF | TGCGCCAGCAACGGACAAAGGGGGACTGAAGCTTTCTTT
TRBJ1-5 | - | 15 | TRBV27 | - | CASSLGVTSNQPQHF | TGTGCCAGCAGTTTGGGAGTAACTAGCAATCAGCCCCAGCATTTT
TRBJ2-5 | - | 13 | TRBV7-3 | - | CASSLIGQETQYF | TGTGCCAGCAGCTTAATAGGCCAAGAGACCCAGTACTTC
TRBJ2-1 | - | 14 | TRBV4-2 | few | CASSQDGGGGEQFF | TGTGCCAGCAGCCAAGATGGAGGGGGGGGTGAGCAGTTCTTC